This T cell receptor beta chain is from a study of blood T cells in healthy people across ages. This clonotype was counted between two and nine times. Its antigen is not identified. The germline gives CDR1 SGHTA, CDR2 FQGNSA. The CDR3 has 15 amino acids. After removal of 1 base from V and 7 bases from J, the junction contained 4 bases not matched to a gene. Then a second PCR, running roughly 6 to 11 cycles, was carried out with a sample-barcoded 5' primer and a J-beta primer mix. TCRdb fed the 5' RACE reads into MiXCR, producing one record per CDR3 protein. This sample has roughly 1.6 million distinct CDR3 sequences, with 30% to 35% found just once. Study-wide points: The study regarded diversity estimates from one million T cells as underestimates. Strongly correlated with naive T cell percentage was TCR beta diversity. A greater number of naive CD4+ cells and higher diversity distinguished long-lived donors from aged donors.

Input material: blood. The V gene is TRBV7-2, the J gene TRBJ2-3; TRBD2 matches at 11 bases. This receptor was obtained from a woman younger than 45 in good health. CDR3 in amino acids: CASSLVAGGRNTQYF. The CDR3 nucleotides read TGTGCCAGCAGCTTAGTAGCGGGAGGGAGGAATACGCAGTATTTT.